A single sample is the source of the 3 T cell receptor beta chains below, sequenced in a study of technical replicates of blood from a few donors. Measured with immunoSEQ multiplex PCR; TCRdb has only the in-frame clones, and not every one. The data contain tens of thousands of clones, around 93% of them singletons. Sequenced material: T cells isolated from PBMCs. These receptors all stem from a human donor in good health.

The chain uses TRBV5-6 and TRBJ2-5; D is undetermined. The CDR3 length is 12 residues. Deletions cut 0 bases from V and 4 bases from J, with 4 bases between. CDR1 is SGHDT, CDR2 YYEEEE, per germline. This chain's CDR3 is CASSLDRETQYF. In DNA form, the CDR3 reads TGTGCCAGCAGCTTGGACAGAGAGACCCAGTACTTC.

V is TRBV14 and J is TRBJ1-2; TRBD1 aligns across 10 bases. The CDR3 is made up of 14 amino acids. The V gene's germline CDR1 is SGHDN and CDR2 FVKESK. V dropped 4 bases and J dropped 8; count of bases not matched to a gene: 7. CDR3 loop: CASSPRTGGSGYTF. For the CDR3, the DNA is TGTGCCAGCAGCCCGCGGACAGGGGGATCGGGCTACACCTTC.

The chain links TRBV5-8 to TRBJ2-7; D is unclear. This CDR3 is built from 15 residues. Germline loops: CDR1 SGHTS, CDR2 YDEGEE. V lost 0 bases and J lost 0, with 10 bases in between. CDR3 in amino acids: CASSLDGPLSYEQYF. The CDR3 DNA reads as TGTGCCAGCAGCTTGGACGGTCCCCTCTCCTACGAGCAGTACTTC.